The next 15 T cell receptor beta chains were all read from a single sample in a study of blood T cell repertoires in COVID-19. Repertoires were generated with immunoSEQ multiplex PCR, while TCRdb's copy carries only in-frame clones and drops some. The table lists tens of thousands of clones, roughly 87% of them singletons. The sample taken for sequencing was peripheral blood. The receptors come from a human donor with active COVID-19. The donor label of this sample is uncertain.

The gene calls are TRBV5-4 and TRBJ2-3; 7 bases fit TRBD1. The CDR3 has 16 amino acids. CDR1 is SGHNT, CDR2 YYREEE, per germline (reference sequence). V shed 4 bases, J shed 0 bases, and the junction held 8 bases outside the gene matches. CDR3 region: CASSLPGQQSTDTQYF. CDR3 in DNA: TGTGCCAGCAGCCTTCCGGGACAGCAAAGCACAGATACGCAGTATTTT.

The DNA of the CDR3 is TGTGCCAGCAATTCTCTAGCGGGGGGATACGAGCAGTACTTC. Its protein product is CASNSLAGGYEQYF. This chain uses TRBV6-6 with TRBJ2-7, with TRBD2 matching over 11 bases. The CDR3 loop spans 14 amino acids. Germline CDR1 is MNHNY and CDR2 is SVGAGI (reference sequence). The junction had 6 bases not matched to a gene; V was cut back by 7 bases and J by 4 bases.

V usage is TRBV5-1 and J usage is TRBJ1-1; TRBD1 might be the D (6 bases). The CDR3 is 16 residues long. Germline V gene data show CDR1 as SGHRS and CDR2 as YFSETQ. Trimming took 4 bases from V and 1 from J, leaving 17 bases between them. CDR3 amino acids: CASSPRAGAKNTEAFF. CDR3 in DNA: TGCGCCAGCAGCCCCCGGGCGGGGGCCAAGAACACTGAAGCTTTCTTT.

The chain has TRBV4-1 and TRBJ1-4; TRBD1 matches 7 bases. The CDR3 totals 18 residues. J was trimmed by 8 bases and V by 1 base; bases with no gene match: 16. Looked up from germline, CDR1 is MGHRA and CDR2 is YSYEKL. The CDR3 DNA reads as TGCGCCAGCAGCCAAGTTATGTATTCGACAGGGTCATCCGAAAAACTGTTTTTT. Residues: CASSQVMYSTGSSEKLFF.

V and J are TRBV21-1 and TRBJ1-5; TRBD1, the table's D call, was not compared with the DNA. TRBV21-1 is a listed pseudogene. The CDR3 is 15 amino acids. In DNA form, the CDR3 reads TGTGCCAGCAGCAAAGATCGCAGGAACTATCAGCCCCAGCATTTT. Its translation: CASSKDRRNYQPQHF.

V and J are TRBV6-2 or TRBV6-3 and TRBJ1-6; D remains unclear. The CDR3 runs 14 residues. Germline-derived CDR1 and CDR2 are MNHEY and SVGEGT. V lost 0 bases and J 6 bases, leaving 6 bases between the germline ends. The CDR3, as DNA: TGTGCCAGCAGTTACTCTTCCATTAATTCACCCCTCCACTTT. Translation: CASSYSSINSPLHF.

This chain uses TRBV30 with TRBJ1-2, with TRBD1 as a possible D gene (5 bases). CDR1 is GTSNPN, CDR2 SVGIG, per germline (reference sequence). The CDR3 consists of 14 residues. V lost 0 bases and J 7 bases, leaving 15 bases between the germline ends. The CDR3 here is CAWSVGQGISGYTF. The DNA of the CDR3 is TGTGCCTGGAGTGTTGGGCAGGGTATAAGTGGCTACACCTTC.

The CDR3 DNA is TGTGCCAGCAGCGTAGATTCGGGACAGTATAATGAAAAACTGTTTTTT. This encodes CASSVDSGQYNEKLFF. This chain uses TRBV9 with TRBJ1-4; 7 bases match TRBD1. Per germline, CDR1 SGDLS and CDR2 YYNGEE. The CDR3 is 16 residues long. Losses at the gene ends were 0 bases for V and 4 bases for J; bases not matched to a gene: 6. The full variable domain, in which reference TRBV9 and TRBJ1-4 provide the parts outside the CDR3, is DSGVTQTPKHLITATGQRVTLRCSPRSGDLSVYWYQQSLDQGLQFLIQYYNGEERAKGNILERFSAQQFPDLHSELNLSSLELGDSALYFCASSVDSGQYNEKLFFGSGTQLSVL.

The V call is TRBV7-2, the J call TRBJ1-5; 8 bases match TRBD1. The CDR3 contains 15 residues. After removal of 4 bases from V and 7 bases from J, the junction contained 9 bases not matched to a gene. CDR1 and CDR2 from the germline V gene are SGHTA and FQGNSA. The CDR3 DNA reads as TGTGCCAGCAGCTCTGGACAGGGAATAGGGCAGCCCCAGCATTTT. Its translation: CASSSGQGIGQPQHF.

DNA for the CDR3: TGTGCCAGCAGTGGGGACTTCACAAACGAGCAGTACTTC. Residues: CASSGDFTNEQYF. The rearrangement links TRBV2 to TRBJ2-7, with a weak D call TRBD2 (6 bases). This CDR3 spans 13 amino acids. The V gene lost 4 bases and the J gene lost 5 bases, with 12 bases spanning the gap. Per germline, CDR1 SNHLY and CDR2 FYNNEI.

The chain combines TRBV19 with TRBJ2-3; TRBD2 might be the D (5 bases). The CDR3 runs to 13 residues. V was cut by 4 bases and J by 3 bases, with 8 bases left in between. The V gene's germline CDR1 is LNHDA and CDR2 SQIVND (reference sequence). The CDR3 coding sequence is TGTGCCAGTAGTACATGGGAGACAGATACGCAGTATTTT. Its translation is CASSTWETDTQYF.

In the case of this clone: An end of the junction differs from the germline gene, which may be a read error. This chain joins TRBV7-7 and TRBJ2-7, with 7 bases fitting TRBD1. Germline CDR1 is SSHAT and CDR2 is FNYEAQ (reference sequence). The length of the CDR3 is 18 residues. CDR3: CASSLATPGQRPFYEQYF. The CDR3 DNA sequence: TGTGCTAGCAGCTTAGCTACGCCGGGACAGAGACCCTTCTACGAGCAGTACTTC.

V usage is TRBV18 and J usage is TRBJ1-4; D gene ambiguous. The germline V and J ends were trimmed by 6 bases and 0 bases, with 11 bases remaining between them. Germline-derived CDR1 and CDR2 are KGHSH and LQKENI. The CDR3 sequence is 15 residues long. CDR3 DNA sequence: TGTGCCAGCTCGTCCCGACGGGCAACTAATGAAAAACTGTTTTTT. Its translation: CASSSRRATNEKLFF.

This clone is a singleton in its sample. Here the CDR3 reads CASMTSILNTEAFF. DNA of the CDR3: TGTGCCAGTATGACATCCATTCTGAACACTGAAGCTTTCTTT. This chain uses TRBV19 with TRBJ1-1; D gene ambiguous. With 7 bases removed from V and 0 bases from J, the gap between germline ends came to 12 bases. Per germline, CDR1 LNHDA and CDR2 SQIVND (reference sequence). CDR3 length equals 14 residues.

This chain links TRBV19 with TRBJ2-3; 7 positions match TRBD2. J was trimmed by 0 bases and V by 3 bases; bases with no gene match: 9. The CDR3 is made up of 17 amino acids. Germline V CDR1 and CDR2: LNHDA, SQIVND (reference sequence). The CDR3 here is CASSIYLTSESTDTQYF. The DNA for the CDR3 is TGTGCCAGTAGTATTTACCTAACTAGCGAAAGCACAGATACGCAGTATTTT. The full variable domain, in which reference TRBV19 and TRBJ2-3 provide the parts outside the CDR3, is DGGITQSPKYLFRKEGQNVTLSCEQNLNHDAMYWYRQDPGQGLRLIYYSQIVNDFQKGDIAEGYSVSREKKESFPLTVTSAQKNPTAFYLCASSIYLTSESTDTQYFGPGTRLTVL.